These 19 T cell receptor beta chains share one sample of origin, sequenced in a study of neoadjuvant anti-PD-1 for oral cavity cancer (dated by TCRdb to about 2021). Library prep was done by the immunoSEQ multiplex PCR assay. The clones in this table, taken by TCRdb from immuneACCESS, are in-frame only. Not every clone is retained; where verified, under half of the shortfall comes from an unresolved V gene, and the cause of the rest is unknown. Within this sample are roughly 13,000 clones, with about three quarters of them counted one time only. 2.5% to 3% of the sample is in the top ten clones. Sample time point, as interpreted from the label and publication: after neoadjuvant nivolumab, at surgical resection. Sequences were derived from PBMCs, sampled after nivolumab (anti-PD-1) treatment. These receptors originate from a person between 35 and 79 years old with oral cavity squamous cell carcinoma.

The V gene is TRBV7-9, the J gene TRBJ2-3; 9 nucleotides match TRBD2. CDR3 length: 17 amino acids. The J segment lost 2 bases and the V segment lost 5 bases, leaving 11 bases of the junction unmatched. Germline values: CDR1 SEHNR, CDR2 FQNEAQ (reference sequence). The CDR3 sequence is CASSRAGGTLSTDTQYF. The CDR3 nucleotides are TGTGCCAGCAGCCGCGCGGGAGGGACCCTTTCCACAGATACGCAGTATTTT.

The rearrangement links TRBV2 to TRBJ2-7, with D unclear. This CDR3 is built from 14 residues. Germline V gives CDR1 SNHLY, CDR2 FYNNEI. V lost 6 bases to trimming and J lost 3 bases, with 15 bases between them. The CDR3 reads CASSDPTYGYEQYF. Written as DNA, the CDR3 is TGTGCCAGCAGCGATCCGACGTATGGCTACGAGCAGTACTTC.

This clone was seen a single time. The chain has TRBV20-1 and TRBJ2-7; D is uncertain. The CDR3 is made up of 11 amino acids. V was pared by 5 bases and J by 2 bases, with 7 bases between. The germline V gene encodes CDR1 DFQATT and CDR2 SNEGSKA (reference sequence). CDR3 sequence (DNA): TGCAGTGCTCCGGACCCCTACGAGCAGTACTTC. Protein: CSAPDPYEQYF.

This clone occurred a few times. The chain couples TRBV6-5 to TRBJ1-2, with 7 bases that match TRBD1. In germline, CDR1 is MNHEY, CDR2 SVGAGI. V was clipped by 6 bases and J by 5 bases; unmatched bases: 12. The CDR3 covers 15 residues. The CDR3 region is CASSTKRTGDYGYTF. The DNA for the CDR3 is TGTGCCAGCAGCACCAAGCGGACAGGTGATTATGGCTACACCTTC.

This clone has a single count. The chain combines TRBV30 with TRBJ1-1; D is unclear. The CDR3 loop spans 14 amino acids. Trimming removed 1 base from V and 5 bases from J, with 14 bases in between. Germline V gives CDR1 GTSNPN, CDR2 SVGIG (reference sequence). In nucleotides, the CDR3 is TGTGCCTGGAGTGCGGTGAGGGCCGGGACTGAAGCTTTCTTT. It yields the protein CAWSAVRAGTEAFF.

The J gene is TRBJ2-7, the V gene TRBV27, with 14 bases lining up with TRBD2. CDR1 is MNHEY, CDR2 SMNVEV, per germline (reference sequence). Unmatched junction bases numbered 12, after V lost 4 bases and J lost 7 bases. The CDR3 contains 17 residues. The CDR3 DNA follows: TGTGCCAGCAGTTCAGGACTAGCGGGAGGACTGGGCGGTGAGCAGTACTTC. It codes for CASSSGLAGGLGGEQYF.

The chain is built from TRBV30 and TRBJ1-6; D remains ambiguous. The germline V gene has CDR1 GTSNPN and CDR2 SVGIG (reference sequence). V was cut by 1 base and J by 4 bases, with 2 bases left in between. The CDR3 contains 12 residues. The DNA of the CDR3 is TGTGCCTGGAGTGGTTATAATTCACCCCTCCACTTT. It yields the protein CAWSGYNSPLHF. The full variable domain, its missing parts supplied by reference TRBV30 and TRBJ1-6, is SQTIHQWPATLVQPVGSPLSLECTVEGTSNPNLYWYRQAAGRGLQLLFYSVGIGQISSEVPQNLSASRPQDRQFILSSKKLLLSDSGFYLCAWSGYNSPLHFGNGTRLTVT.

There are a few counts of this clone. The genes are TRBV28 and TRBJ1-3, with a possible D match to TRBD1 (6 bases). Trimming removed 7 bases from V and 2 bases from J, with 9 bases in between. Germline loops: CDR1 MDHEN, CDR2 SYDVKM. This CDR3 is 13 amino acids long. CDR3 in DNA: TGTGCCAGCATAGAGGGGGCTGGAAACACCATATATTTT. It yields the protein CASIEGAGNTIYF.

V and J are TRBV10-1 and TRBJ2-2; D possibly corresponds to TRBD2 (6 bases). Germline lookup yields CDR1 WNHNN and CDR2 SYGVQD (reference sequence). The CDR3 contains 15 residues. V gave up 8 bases and J gave up 6 bases, with 19 bases separating them. DNA of the CDR3: TGCGCCAGCCAAGACCGGGAGCGCGGGGCCGGGGAGCTGTTTTTT. The encoded protein is CASQDRERGAGELFF.

The rearrangement links TRBV5-4 to TRBJ2-2, with D unclear. The CDR3 has 15 amino acids. V lost 4 bases, J lost 2 bases, and 12 bases lay in between. Germline V gene sequence: CDR1 SGHNT, CDR2 YYREEE (reference sequence). The CDR3 reads CASSPGGANTGELFF. For the CDR3, the DNA is TGTGCCAGCAGCCCAGGCGGAGCTAACACCGGGGAGCTGTTTTTT.

CDR3 sequence (DNA): TGTGCCAGCAGCTTAGCGGGGCGCCGAGGGGATGAGCAGTTCTTC. It translates to CASSLAGRRGDEQFF. The chain links TRBV13 to TRBJ2-1; TRBD1 or TRBD2 may be the D gene (5 bases each). The V end lost 1 base, the J end lost 8 bases, and 15 bases lay between the germline ends. Germline CDR1 reads PRHDT; CDR2 reads FYEKMQ (reference sequence). This CDR3 spans 15 amino acids.

The chain links TRBV28 to TRBJ2-1; 7 bases map to TRBD1. The germline V gene has CDR1 MDHEN and CDR2 SYDVKM. The V gene end was trimmed by 7 bases and the J gene end by 4 bases; junction bases not matched to a gene: 19. This CDR3 comprises 18 residues. This CDR3 is CASNKRSLDRSYYNEQFF. CDR3 coding DNA: TGTGCCAGCAACAAAAGGAGTCTGGACAGGAGCTATTACAATGAGCAGTTCTTC. Full variable domain (outside the CDR3, taken from reference TRBV28 and TRBJ2-1): DVKVTQSSRYLVKRTGEKVFLECVQDMDHENMFWYRQDPGLGLRLIYFSYDVKMKEKGDIPEGYSVSREKKERFSLILESASTNQTSMYLCASNKRSLDRSYYNEQFFGPGTRLTVL.

The chain joins TRBV6-5 to TRBJ2-3; maybe TRBD2 (6 bases). V was cut by 6 bases and J by 0 bases, with 13 bases left in between. The CDR3 contains 15 residues. Germline assignment: CDR1 MNHEY and CDR2 SVGAGI. The CDR3 sequence: CASSPLGTSTDTQYF. The CDR3 coding sequence is TGTGCCAGCAGCCCCCTGGGGACTAGCACAGATACGCAGTATTTT.

J is TRBJ2-4 and V is TRBV7-9; maybe TRBD1 (6 bases). V lost 0 bases and J lost 8, with 11 bases in between. CDR1 is SEHNR, CDR2 FQNEAQ, per germline (reference sequence). The CDR3 has 14 residues. The CDR3 spells CASSLALTGDIQYF. CDR3 in DNA: TGTGCCAGCAGCTTAGCTTTGACAGGAGACATTCAGTACTTC.

In its sample, this clone was seen a few times. For the CDR3, the DNA is TGTGCCAGTAGTACGGTAGCGGGAGAGAGCGACGAGCAGTACTTC. The encoded protein is CASSTVAGESDEQYF. The gene calls are TRBV19 and TRBJ2-7; 9 bases match TRBD2. The CDR3 covers 15 residues. CDR1 is LNHDA, CDR2 SQIVND, per germline (reference sequence). The J segment lost 5 bases and the V segment lost 4 bases, leaving 9 bases of the junction unmatched.

V usage is TRBV30 and J usage is TRBJ1-5; D not certain. This CDR3 is 13 amino acids long. With 2 bases removed from V and 3 bases from J, the gap between germline ends came to 8 bases. Germline loops: CDR1 GTSNPN, CDR2 SVGIG (reference sequence). The CDR3 protein is CAWSPDDNQPQHF. DNA of the CDR3: TGTGCCTGGAGTCCGGATGACAATCAGCCCCAGCATTTT.

V is TRBV11-2 and J is TRBJ2-1; D uncertain. The germline CDR1 and CDR2 sequences are SGHAT and FQNNGV. CDR3 length: 14 amino acids. V lost 4 bases to trimming and J lost 6 bases, with 13 bases between them. Written as DNA, the CDR3 is TGTGCCAGCAGCTCAGTAGGGTACTTCAATGAGCAGTTCTTC. Protein sequence: CASSSVGYFNEQFF.

V is TRBV7-3 and J is TRBJ2-2, with TRBD1 identical over 7 bases. The germline V gene has CDR1 SGHTA and CDR2 FQGTGA. There are 17 residues in the CDR3. Germline trimming cut 5 bases from V and 0 bases from J; bases unmatched to any gene: 9. This CDR3 is CASSHSQGHTNTGELFF. The CDR3 DNA is TGTGCCAGCAGCCATTCACAGGGGCATACGAACACCGGGGAGCTGTTTTTT.

The J gene is TRBJ2-5, the V gene TRBV6-1; D is ambiguous. Germline CDR1 and CDR2: MNHNS and SASEGT. This CDR3 is built from 15 residues. V lost 5 bases to trimming and J lost 4 bases, with 17 bases between them. The CDR3 DNA reads as TGTGCCAGCAGTATAGGGTGGGCGCCGGGAGAGACCCAGTACTTC. It specifies CASSIGWAPGETQYF.